This T cell receptor beta chain appears in the sequencing data of a study of blood T cell repertoires in COVID-19. Looking at the study overall: The United States, Italy and Spain provided the acute and convalescent COVID-19 samples. PBMCs, B-cell-depleted T cells, or T cells provided the cDNA or gDNA that made up the material.

How the authors handled the data: From reference gene primer amplification, estimates of nucleated cell counts were derived. Assay: immunoSEQ multiplex PCR; the TCRdb copy retains only in-frame clones and omits some. V and J calls and clone size are as listed in that table; D and trimming were resolved from the DNA. Among under 250,000 clones listed, 85% to 90% were seen once. In germline, CDR1 is SGHRS, CDR2 YFSETQ. This CDR3 has 15 amino acids. V dropped 4 bases and J dropped 5; count of bases not matched to a gene: 7. V is TRBV5-1 and J is TRBJ2-3, with 10 bases that match TRBD2. Sequenced: PBMCs or T cells enriched from blood (not recorded which). The origin of this receptor is a woman aged 18-35 years in a cohort exposed to, infected with or recovered from COVID-19 (not recorded which). The DNA of the CDR3 is TGCGCCAGCAGCGATAGCGGGGGGAATGTAGATACGCAGTATTTT. It codes for CASSDSGGNVDTQYF.